This passage covers 24 T cell receptor beta chains from one sample sequenced in a study of OX40 agonist ivuxolimab in advanced cancers. Data came from immunoSEQ multiplex PCR; TCRdb stores just in-frame clones and leaves some out. The sample lists roughly 100,000 clones, about nine tenths occurring once. The specimen comprised CD4+ or CD8+ T cells sorted from blood, sampled in a trial of the OX40 agonist ivuxolimab. The receptors here all came from an adult with an advanced solid tumor such as melanoma, head and neck, liver or kidney cancer.

The table lists this clone with a few counts. The chain is built from TRBV19 and TRBJ1-6; 11 nucleotides align to TRBD1. V lost 6 bases to trimming and J lost 10 bases; unmatched junction nucleotides: 14. CDR3 length: 17 residues. From germline, CDR1 is LNHDA and CDR2 SQIVND (reference sequence). The CDR3 DNA reads TGTGCCAGTAGCATCGGACAGGGGGCCGGTAGCAAGTCACCCCTCCACTTT. Translation: CASSIGQGAGSKSPLHF.

The chain joins TRBV5-8 to TRBJ2-3; 9 bases agree with TRBD1. J was trimmed by 1 base and V by 0 bases; bases with no gene match: 6. The CDR3 contains 17 residues. CDR1 and CDR2 (germline): SGHTS, YDEGEE. Here the CDR3 DNA reads TGTGCCAGCAGCTTGGGGAGGGGACAGGGTGGCACAGATACGCAGTATTTT. As protein: CASSLGRGQGGTDTQYF.

The chain joins TRBV6-6 to TRBJ1-1; no firm D call. V dropped 2 bases and J dropped 1 base, with 8 bases sitting between them. CDR3 length: 14 residues. The germline V gene has CDR1 MNHNY and CDR2 SVGAGI (reference sequence). The CDR3 reads CASSYPAKNTEAFF. The CDR3 region has the DNA TGTGCCAGCAGTTACCCCGCCAAGAACACTGAAGCTTTCTTT.

V and J are TRBV5-8 and TRBJ2-7; a weak D match, TRBD1 (6 bases). Trimming pared 9 bases from V and 1 base from J, leaving 11 bases between. Germline CDR1 reads SGHTS; CDR2 reads YDEGEE. CDR3 length equals 12 residues. The CDR3 region has the DNA TGTGCCACGACAGGTTCTTCCTACGAGCAGTACTTC. Translating gives CATTGSSYEQYF.

As DNA, the CDR3 is TGTGCCAGCAGCGTGAGCAGCGGGGGGGCCAGTGTAGATACGCAGTATTTT. Protein: CASSVSSGGASVDTQYF. This chain connects TRBV9 to TRBJ2-3, with 10 bases aligning to TRBD2. Germline V gene data show CDR1 as SGDLS and CDR2 as YYNGEE. The CDR3 is made up of 17 amino acids. J lost 5 bases, V lost 2 bases, and 11 bases had no gene match.

The J gene is TRBJ2-2, the V gene TRBV6-6, with D possibly being TRBD2 (5 bases). Trimming shortened V by 2 bases and J by 6 bases, and 13 bases separated the two germline ends. The CDR3 spans 15 residues. Germline values: CDR1 MNHNY, CDR2 SVGAGI (reference sequence). The CDR3 sequence: CASSYRVGGAGELFF. The DNA for the CDR3 is TGTGCCAGCAGTTACCGGGTCGGAGGAGCCGGGGAGCTGTTTTTT.

The rearrangement links TRBV2 to TRBJ1-2; unclear D gene. CDR3 length: 12 amino acids. Germline CDR1 is SNHLY and CDR2 is FYNNEI. V was shortened by 3 bases and J by 4 bases, with 6 bases between the two germline ends. CDR3 residues: CASSDSSYGYTF. The CDR3 DNA reads as TGTGCCAGCAGTGACAGCAGCTATGGCTACACCTTC.

This sequence joins TRBV30 and TRBJ1-6, with 9 nucleotides matching TRBD1. After removal of 3 bases from V and 5 bases from J, the junction contained 5 bases not matched to a gene. The V gene's germline CDR1 is GTSNPN and CDR2 SVGIG (reference sequence). The CDR3 length is 15 residues. Here the CDR3 reads CAWRRRDRDNSPLHF. DNA for the CDR3: TGTGCCTGGAGGCGCCGGGACAGGGATAATTCACCCCTCCACTTT.

The V call is TRBV5-4, the J call TRBJ2-4, with TRBD2 matching over 7 bases. J lost 3 bases, V lost 4 bases, and 4 bases had no gene match. Germline assignment: CDR1 SGHNT and CDR2 YYREEE (reference sequence). The CDR3 sequence is 14 residues long. The CDR3 DNA reads TGTGCCAGCAGCCCGTCGGGGGGCAAAAACATTCAGTACTTC. Protein product: CASSPSGGKNIQYF.

V and J are TRBV5-5 and TRBJ2-5; 7 bases fit TRBD1. The CDR3 loop spans 17 amino acids. The V gene's germline CDR1 is SGHKS and CDR2 YYEKEE (reference sequence). V lost 0 bases to trimming and J lost 4 bases; unmatched junction nucleotides: 12. CDR3 region: CASSLGGQAARGETQYF. The CDR3, as DNA: TGTGCCAGCAGCTTGGGAGGACAGGCGGCGAGAGGAGAGACCCAGTACTTC.

V gene TRBV28 combines with J gene TRBJ2-7, with D perhaps TRBD1 or TRBD2 (5 bases each). V was clipped by 5 bases and J by 2 bases, with 10 bases between them. The CDR3 loop spans 13 amino acids. Germline loops: CDR1 MDHEN, CDR2 SYDVKM. The CDR3 is CASSHGTTYEQYF. The CDR3 coding sequence is TGTGCCAGCAGTCACGGGACCACCTACGAGCAGTACTTC.

The table lists this clone with a count of one. The CDR3 nucleotides read TGTGCCAGCAGCAACGGGTATGCCCCTGGGGAGCTGTTTTTT. This codes for CASSNGYAPGELFF. J is TRBJ2-2 and V is TRBV7-2, with no clear D. The V end lost 5 bases, the J end lost 8 bases, and 15 bases lay between the germline ends. The germline V gene encodes CDR1 SGHTA and CDR2 FQGNSA. There are 14 residues in the CDR3.

J is TRBJ2-2 and V is TRBV10-3, with D possibly matching TRBD1 (6 bases). The germline gives CDR1 ENHRY, CDR2 SYGVKD. The CDR3 length is 17 residues. Between the trimmed V and J ends, which lost 3 bases and 2 bases, there was a span of 16 bases. The CDR3 region is CAISDPLGQSNTGELFF. CDR3 in DNA: TGTGCCATCAGTGACCCGCTCGGACAGTCTAACACCGGGGAGCTGTTTTTT.

Turning to this clone: The same CDR3 is also encoded by other DNA sequences in this sample. The chain uses TRBV5-4 and TRBJ2-2, with no clear D. Deletions cut 4 bases from V and 0 bases from J, with 4 bases between. CDR1 and CDR2 from the germline V gene are SGHNT and YYREEE (reference sequence). CDR3 size: 13 residues. The CDR3 nucleotides read TGTGCCAGCAGCAGAACGAACACCGGGGAGCTGTTTTTT. This sequence encodes CASSRTNTGELFF.

This clone was seen once. The V and J genes are TRBV28 and TRBJ2-5, with 9 bases lining up with TRBD1. The CDR3 totals 16 residues. From germline, CDR1 is MDHEN and CDR2 SYDVKM. V shed 6 bases, J shed 5 bases, and the junction held 13 bases outside the gene matches. DNA for the CDR3: TGTGCCAGCAGAGGCGCCGGGACAGGGTCTCGGGAGACCCAGTACTTC. It yields the protein CASRGAGTGSRETQYF.

V usage is TRBV19 and J usage is TRBJ1-4; 8 bases line up with TRBD1. The germline V gene has CDR1 LNHDA and CDR2 SQIVND (reference sequence). This CDR3 comprises 14 residues. Germline trimming cut 9 bases from V and 11 bases from J; bases unmatched to any gene: 14. This CDR3 is CASQQDRGRWKLFF. In nucleotides, the CDR3 is TGTGCCAGCCAACAAGACAGGGGACGATGGAAACTGTTTTTT.

The count of this clone is one. The chain combines TRBV4-3 with TRBJ2-7, with D possibly being TRBD2 (6 bases). The CDR3 is 18 amino acids. Per the germline V gene, CDR1 is LGHNA and CDR2 is YSLEER. Trimming removed 0 bases from V and 3 bases from J, with 21 bases in between. The DNA for the CDR3 is TGCGCCAGCAGCCAAGAAATACACACTAGCCCCCAGATCTACGAGCAGTACTTC. This encodes CASSQEIHTSPQIYEQYF.

V and J are TRBV29-1 and TRBJ2-5; 9 nucleotides align to TRBD1. The CDR3 runs to 14 residues. Per the germline V gene, CDR1 is SQVTM and CDR2 is ANQGSEA. After removal of 6 bases from V and 1 base from J, the junction contained 6 bases not matched to a gene. DNA for the CDR3: TGCAGCGTCCCTAGGACAGGGGTCCAAGAGACCCAGTACTTC. It translates to CSVPRTGVQETQYF.

CDR3 in amino acids: CASSLYQTEAFF. The DNA for the CDR3 is TGTGCCAGCAGTTTATATCAGACTGAAGCTTTCTTT. V gene TRBV28 combines with J gene TRBJ1-1; D is unresolved. The CDR3 loop spans 12 amino acids. Trimming took off 1 base at V and 5 bases at J, with 5 bases between the two ends. The germline gives CDR1 MDHEN, CDR2 SYDVKM.

This chain connects TRBV28 to TRBJ1-1, with TRBD1 matching 7 bases. Germline CDR1 and CDR2: MDHEN and SYDVKM. V shed 4 bases and J 2 bases; nucleotides not matched to a gene: 4. This CDR3 contains 14 residues. The CDR3 DNA is TGTGCCAGCAGTTGGGGGACAGAAAACACTGAAGCTTTCTTT. Its translation: CASSWGTENTEAFF. The variable domain in full, with the rest retrieved from reference TRBV28 and TRBJ1-1, is DVKVTQSSRYLVKRTGEKVFLECVQDMDHENMFWYRQDPGLGLRLIYFSYDVKMKEKGDIPEGYSVSREKKERFSLILESASTNQTSMYLCASSWGTENTEAFFGQGTRLTVV.

This chain links TRBV6-1 with TRBJ1-3, with a tentative D call TRBD1 (5 bases). Trimming left V 8 bases short and J 1 base short, with 12 bases between. Germline CDR1 MNHNS, CDR2 SASEGT. The CDR3 contains 14 residues. Here the CDR3 reads CASSSQGSGNTIYF. The CDR3 bases are TGTGCCAGCTCTTCCCAGGGATCTGGAAACACCATATATTTT.

Remarks on this clone: The sample carries other DNA sequences with the same CDR3. The genes are TRBV18 and TRBJ2-5; D possibly corresponds to TRBD1 (5 bases). Trimming removed 3 bases at V and 0 bases at J, with 5 bases between. Germline CDR1 is KGHSH and CDR2 is LQKENI. The CDR3 sequence is 13 residues long. The CDR3 here is CASSPRDQETQYF. CDR3 nucleotides: TGTGCCAGCTCACCCAGGGACCAAGAGACCCAGTACTTC.

The rearrangement joins TRBV29-1 to TRBJ1-4; 9 bases fit TRBD1. Trimming at V came to 5 bases and at J to 7 bases, leaving 11 bases not matched to a gene. From germline, CDR1 is SQVTM and CDR2 ANQGSEA. The CDR3 runs to 15 residues. The CDR3 is CSVMGQGVLGEKLFF. Here the CDR3 DNA reads TGCAGCGTTATGGGACAGGGAGTTTTGGGTGAAAAACTGTTTTTT.

The genes are TRBV28 and TRBJ1-2; the match to TRBD1 covers 8 bases. This CDR3 region has 13 residues. V trimming: 6 bases; J trimming: 4 bases; junction bases outside the gene matches: 4. Germline values: CDR1 MDHEN, CDR2 SYDVKM. DNA for the CDR3: TGTGCCAGCAGCCAGACAGGGGTCTATGGCTACACCTTC. It codes for CASSQTGVYGYTF.